A single sample is the source of the 13 T cell receptor beta chains below, sequenced in a study of T cells in Graves' hyperthyroidism and ophthalmopathy. Amplified regions were TCR beta CDR3 sequences from RNA transcripts. A first-round RT-PCR of the TCR CDR3 used the HTBI primer set. Each CDR3 protein gets one entry after TCRdb re-called the multiplex PCR reads with MiXCR. Here the sample spans 650,000 to 850,000 distinct CDR3 sequences, approximately 19% being singletons. Source material: blood. These receptors were taken from a woman in her forties or fifties with Graves' hyperthyroidism that later progressed to Graves' ophthalmopathy.

This clonotype has at least ten counts. This chain uses TRBV20-1 with TRBJ2-5, with 7 positions matching TRBD1. The length of the CDR3 is 12 residues. Germline assignment: CDR1 DFQATT and CDR2 SNEGSKA (reference sequence). The J segment lost 5 bases and the V segment lost 6 bases, leaving 6 bases of the junction unmatched. CDR3 in DNA: TGCAGTGCCCAAGGGGGCGCGGAGACCCAGTACTTC. Translated: CSAQGGAETQYF.

This clonotype appeared many times. CDR3 in amino acids: CASGARDSTDRAFF. The CDR3 bases are TGTGCCAGCGGCGCTCGGGACAGCACCGACAGGGCTTTCTTT. This chain links TRBV27 with TRBJ1-1; 7 bases map to TRBD1. Germline CDR1 reads MNHEY; CDR2 reads SMNVEV (reference sequence). V gave up 8 bases and J gave up 11 bases; unmatched junction bases: 17. CDR3 length: 14 amino acids.

This clonotype was recorded at least ten times. The rearrangement uses TRBV5-1 and TRBJ2-1; D unresolved. Trimming cost V 1 base and J 2 bases, with 10 bases left between them. This CDR3 has 15 residues. Germline CDR1 SGHRS, CDR2 YFSETQ. The chain's CDR3 is CASSLIGRAYNEQFF. In DNA form, the CDR3 reads TGCGCCAGCAGCTTGATAGGACGGGCCTACAATGAGCAGTTCTTC.

This clonotype was counted only a few times. This chain links TRBV7-2 with TRBJ2-1; D is ambiguous. Per germline, CDR1 SGHTA and CDR2 FQGNSA. The CDR3 length is 13 residues. V was clipped by 5 bases and J by 7 bases, with 12 bases between them. The CDR3 DNA sequence: TGTGCCAGCAGCCAAGGTGTAGGGAATGAGCAGTTCTTC. Residues: CASSQGVGNEQFF.

This clonotype was found many times. The chain is built from TRBV12-3 or TRBV12-4 and TRBJ2-1; the D gene is possibly TRBD2 (6 bases). V was trimmed by 7 bases and J by 3 bases, leaving 16 bases between them. The CDR3 loop spans 15 amino acids. In DNA, the CDR3 is TGTGCCAGCACTTCGAGGCGTAGCGGCTACAATGAGCAGTTCTTC. This translates into CASTSRRSGYNEQFF.

In this sample, this clonotype turned up many times. The DNA for the CDR3 is TGTGCCAGCAGTTTGGGTAGGGAAAGGACCTATGGCTACACCTTC. The encoded protein is CASSLGRERTYGYTF. The chain combines TRBV28 with TRBJ1-2, with D hard to call. The V and J ends lost 3 bases and 4 bases respectively, with 15 bases between them. Germline V CDR1 and CDR2: MDHEN, SYDVKM. The CDR3 totals 15 residues.

This clonotype was detected a few times. V gene TRBV9 combines with J gene TRBJ2-1; D perhaps matches TRBD2 (6 bases). V gave up 2 bases and J gave up 7 bases, with 19 bases separating them. CDR1 is SGDLS, CDR2 YYNGEE, per germline. The CDR3 has 16 residues. The CDR3 DNA is TGTGCCAGCAGCGTCCTTTCGGGGCGGGGTCTTAATGAGCAGTTCTTC. Protein product: CASSVLSGRGLNEQFF.

The sample holds a few counts of this clonotype. This chain uses TRBV7-9 with TRBJ1-5; D remains ambiguous. Germline V lookup: CDR1 SEHNR, CDR2 FQNEAQ (reference sequence). With 0 bases removed from V and 3 bases from J, the gap between germline ends came to 6 bases. The CDR3 contains 14 residues. This CDR3 reads CASSLAQANQPQHF. For the CDR3, the DNA is TGTGCCAGCAGCTTAGCCCAGGCCAATCAGCCCCAGCATTTT.

In its sample, this clonotype was seen a few times. The DNA of the CDR3 is TGTGCCAGCACCCCACGGGGGGGGGGCTCCTACGAGCAGTACTTC. The encoded protein is CASTPRGGGSYEQYF. This chain connects TRBV27 to TRBJ2-7, with TRBD2 matching over 8 bases. Germline CDR1 and CDR2: MNHEY and SMNVEV (reference sequence). The V segment lost 7 bases and the J segment 0 bases; nucleotides outside the gene matches: 8. This CDR3 contains 15 residues.

V usage is TRBV19 and J usage is TRBJ1-1; 7 nucleotides line up with TRBD1. Germline CDR1 is LNHDA and CDR2 is SQIVND (reference sequence). There are 15 residues in the CDR3. V lost 5 bases to trimming and J lost 1 base; unmatched junction nucleotides: 7. CDR3 DNA sequence: TGTGCCAGTAGTGTACAGGGGTCCGGGAACACTGAAGCTTTCTTT. This translates into CASSVQGSGNTEAFF.

This clonotype was seen many times. This chain joins TRBV3-1 and TRBJ1-4; the match to TRBD1 covers 8 bases. The ends lost 8 bases at V and 5 bases at J; junction bases unmatched: 4. The CDR3 extends over 13 amino acids. CDR1 and CDR2 from the germline V gene are LGHDT and YNNKEL (reference sequence). The DNA for the CDR3 is TGTGCCAGCGGACAGGGTCGGAATGAAAAACTGTTTTTT. This translates into CASGQGRNEKLFF.

At least ten counts were recorded for this clonotype. The chain combines TRBV18 with TRBJ1-1, with 8 bases that match TRBD1. Germline trimming cut 4 bases from V and 3 bases from J; bases unmatched to any gene: 4. The CDR3 totals 14 residues. The germline gives CDR1 KGHSH, CDR2 LQKENI. The CDR3 reads CASSHPTGDTEAFF. CDR3 in DNA: TGTGCCAGCTCACATCCGACAGGGGACACTGAAGCTTTCTTT.

The chain combines TRBV29-1 with TRBJ1-1; no definite D call. V was shortened by 6 bases and J by 6 bases, with 14 bases between the two germline ends. The CDR3 has 12 residues. CDR1 and CDR2 from the germline V gene are SQVTM and ANQGSEA. DNA of the CDR3: TGCAGCGTAACCGGGCCCCAGGCTGAAGCTTTCTTT. Amino acid sequence: CSVTGPQAEAFF.